The 21 T cell receptor beta chains given below trace back to one sample, sequenced in a study of blood T cell repertoires in COVID-19. Data came from immunoSEQ multiplex PCR; TCRdb stores just in-frame clones and leaves some out. The sample has approximately 240,000 clones, around 81% seen once. Sequenced sample: peripheral blood. The receptors were gathered from a woman aged 25 to 39 who had recovered from COVID-19.

The chain has TRBV20-1 and TRBJ2-2; the D gene is possibly TRBD2 (5 bases). Germline CDR1 and CDR2: DFQATT and SNEGSKA (reference sequence). The CDR3 runs to 12 residues. V lost 3 bases and J lost 6, with 8 bases in between. CDR3 protein: CSASELAGELFF. The CDR3 bases are TGCAGTGCTAGTGAACTAGCCGGGGAGCTGTTTTTT.

The chain uses TRBV5-4 and TRBJ2-3, with D perhaps matching TRBD2 (5 bases). CDR3 size: 14 residues. Per germline, CDR1 SGHNT and CDR2 YYREEE (reference sequence). V shed 6 bases and J shed 6 bases, with 17 bases lying between them. CDR3 in amino acids: CASTWRGSGDTQYF. CDR3 DNA: TGTGCCAGCACCTGGAGAGGGTCGGGGGATACGCAGTATTTT. Full variable domain (missing parts from reference TRBV5-4 and TRBJ2-3): ETGVTQSPTHLIKTRGQQVTLRCSSQSGHNTVSWYQQALGQGPQFIFQYYREEENGRGNFPPRFSGLQFPNYSSELNVNALELDDSALYLCASTWRGSGDTQYFGPGTRLTVL.

The J gene is TRBJ2-1, the V gene TRBV9; weak D call: TRBD2 (5 bases). This CDR3 comprises 13 residues. CDR1 is SGDLS, CDR2 YYNGEE, per germline. V dropped 4 bases and J dropped 3 bases, with 8 bases sitting between them. This CDR3 is CASSLRGYNEQFF. The DNA for the CDR3 is TGTGCCAGCAGCTTACGGGGCTACAATGAGCAGTTCTTC.

The chain links TRBV28 to TRBJ2-7; 7 nucleotides align to TRBD2. V was clipped by 5 bases and J by 3 bases; unmatched bases: 10. Germline loops: CDR1 MDHEN, CDR2 SYDVKM. The CDR3 sequence is 15 residues long. CDR3 protein: CASSPSSGAFYEQYF. CDR3 nucleotide sequence: TGTGCCAGCAGTCCCTCTAGCGGAGCCTTCTACGAGCAGTACTTC.

The chain uses TRBV28 and TRBJ2-7; D not certain. Germline V gene data show CDR1 as MDHEN and CDR2 as SYDVKM. Trimming removed 2 bases from V and 2 bases from J, with 10 bases in between. This CDR3 region has 14 residues. The CDR3 protein is CASSLRGIAYEQYF. The CDR3 DNA reads as TGTGCCAGCAGTTTACGCGGTATCGCCTACGAGCAGTACTTC.

This chain links TRBV27 with TRBJ1-2, with TRBD1 matching 9 bases. CDR3 length: 15 residues. Germline-derived CDR1 and CDR2 are MNHEY and SMNVEV (reference sequence). After removal of 5 bases from V and 3 bases from J, the junction contained 7 bases not matched to a gene. The CDR3 DNA reads as TGTGCCAGCAGTCTAGGGACAGGGATGGACTATGGCTACACCTTC. Translating it yields CASSLGTGMDYGYTF.

This clone was seen a few times. CDR3 coding DNA: TGTGCCAGCAGATCGGACAAATCCTACGAGCAGTACTTC. Amino acid sequence: CASRSDKSYEQYF. The rearrangement links TRBV27 to TRBJ2-7; D is possibly TRBD1 (5 bases). V shed 6 bases and J shed 1 base, with 10 bases lying between them. Germline loops: CDR1 MNHEY, CDR2 SMNVEV (reference sequence). The CDR3 consists of 13 residues.

The rearrangement joins TRBV5-6 to TRBJ2-4, with a possible D match to TRBD2 (5 bases). The CDR3 sequence is 15 residues long. The V gene lost 4 bases and the J gene lost 0 bases, with 11 bases spanning the gap. Germline CDR1 is SGHDT and CDR2 is YYEEEE. For the CDR3, the DNA is TGTGCCAGCAGCCCTCCGGGGTTAGCCAAAAACATTCAGTACTTC. The encoded protein is CASSPPGLAKNIQYF.

This rearrangement joins TRBV28 to TRBJ1-1; D uncertain. There are 11 residues in the CDR3. Trimming took off 6 bases at V and 4 bases at J, with 6 bases between the two ends. Germline loops: CDR1 MDHEN, CDR2 SYDVKM. DNA for the CDR3: TGTGCCAGCAGCTCCCCCACTGAAGCTTTCTTT. It translates to CASSSPTEAFF.

Only a few counts were recorded for this clone. This chain joins TRBV5-1 and TRBJ1-2; D gene unclear. This CDR3 has 15 amino acids. CDR1 SGHRS and CDR2 YFSETQ come from the germline V gene. Deletions cut 6 bases from V and 4 bases from J, with 19 bases between. CDR3 sequence (DNA): TGCGCCAGCACTCCCCGTAGTCCATCCTCCTATGGCTACACCTTC. Translating gives CASTPRSPSSYGYTF.

The V and J genes are TRBV5-6 and TRBJ2-5, with 9 bases aligning to TRBD1. This CDR3 has 14 amino acids. The trim removed 6 bases at V and 4 bases at J, leaving 7 bases unmatched. CDR1 SGHDT and CDR2 YYEEEE come from the germline V gene. CDR3 DNA: TGTGCCAGCACCCGGACAGGGGAGGGAGAGACCCAGTACTTC. Translating it yields CASTRTGEGETQYF.

To note about this clone: One end of the junction varies from germline; a read error may be responsible. This chain uses TRBV7-7 with TRBJ1-2; a possible D gene is TRBD1 (6 bases). CDR3 length equals 15 residues. The germline gives CDR1 SSHAT, CDR2 FNYEAQ (reference sequence). The CDR3 region is CASSSRTGGGNAYTF. The CDR3 nucleotides are TGTGCTAGCAGCAGTCGAACGGGAGGGGGTAATGCCTACACCTTC.

The chain employs TRBV9 and TRBJ2-7; 9 bases match TRBD2. The V segment lost 0 bases and the J segment 5 bases; nucleotides outside the gene matches: 6. Germline V lookup: CDR1 SGDLS, CDR2 YYNGEE. The CDR3 spans 15 residues. The DNA of the CDR3 is TGTGCCAGCAGCGTAGGAATCAGCGGGAGGCACGAGCAGTACTTC. As protein: CASSVGISGRHEQYF. Full variable domain (rest looked up from reference TRBV9 and TRBJ2-7): DSGVTQTPKHLITATGQRVTLRCSPRSGDLSVYWYQQSLDQGLQFLIQYYNGEERAKGNILERFSAQQFPDLHSELNLSSLELGDSALYFCASSVGISGRHEQYFGPGTRLTVT.

The chain's CDR3 is CASSSFFWTSGTGGEQFF. CDR3 in DNA: TGTGCCAGCAGCTCCTTCTTCTGGACTAGCGGGACGGGCGGTGAGCAGTTCTTC. This chain links TRBV13 with TRBJ2-1; 12 bases fit TRBD2. The V gene's germline CDR1 is PRHDT and CDR2 FYEKMQ (reference sequence). The CDR3 is 18 residues long. J was trimmed by 9 bases and V by 4 bases; bases with no gene match: 16. Full variable domain (rest looked up from reference TRBV13 and TRBJ2-1): AAGVIQSPRHLIKEKRETATLKCYPIPRHDTVYWYQQGPGQDPQFLISFYEKMQSDKGSIPDRFSAQQFSDYHSELNMSSLELGDSALYFCASSSFFWTSGTGGEQFFGPGTRLTVL.

The chain joins TRBV7-9 to TRBJ2-7, with no clear D. Germline values: CDR1 SEHNR, CDR2 FQNEAQ (reference sequence). This CDR3 is built from 12 residues. V was trimmed by 1 base and J by 3 bases, leaving 4 bases between them. CDR3 amino acids: CASSLVRYEQYF. The CDR3 DNA reads TGTGCCAGCAGCTTAGTTCGCTACGAGCAGTACTTC.

This chain uses TRBV5-1 with TRBJ2-2; weak D call: TRBD1 (6 bases). The CDR3 length is 18 residues. V lost 4 bases to trimming and J lost 3 bases, with 22 bases between them. Germline V gives CDR1 SGHRS, CDR2 YFSETQ. The CDR3 nucleotides read TGCGCCAGCAGCCTGGTTTATCTAGGGGGTTTAGACACCGGGGAGCTGTTTTTT. Translated: CASSLVYLGGLDTGELFF.

The chain uses TRBV28 and TRBJ2-2; 9 nucleotides line up with TRBD1. The CDR3 length is 15 residues. CDR1 is MDHEN and CDR2 is SYDVKM in the germline V gene. J was trimmed by 6 bases and V by 6 bases; bases with no gene match: 8. The CDR3 loop is CASSPGTGRAGELFF. The DNA for the CDR3 is TGTGCCAGCAGCCCCGGGACAGGGAGGGCCGGGGAGCTGTTTTTT.

This clone has a handful of counts. This chain joins TRBV6-2 or TRBV6-3 and TRBJ2-5; 7 nucleotides agree with TRBD1. V lost 5 bases, J lost 2 bases, and 5 bases stayed unmatched. The germline CDR1 and CDR2 sequences are MNHEY and SVGEGT. The CDR3 totals 14 residues. The CDR3 is CASSGLTGQETQYF. CDR3 coding DNA: TGTGCCAGCAGTGGACTGACAGGGCAAGAGACCCAGTACTTC.

The J gene is TRBJ1-2, the V gene TRBV19, with D possibly being TRBD1 (5 bases). Germline V CDR1 and CDR2: LNHDA, SQIVND (reference sequence). This CDR3 has 13 residues. Trimming took off 7 bases at V and 7 bases at J, with 16 bases between the two ends. Here the CDR3 reads CASTLTAGVGYTF. DNA of the CDR3: TGTGCCAGTACCCTCACTGCGGGGGTTGGCTACACCTTC. The full variable domain, completed using reference TRBV19 and TRBJ1-2, is DGGITQSPKYLFRKEGQNVTLSCEQNLNHDAMYWYRQDPGQGLRLIYYSQIVNDFQKGDIAEGYSVSREKKESFPLTVTSAQKNPTAFYLCASTLTAGVGYTFGSGTRLTVV.

This clone was seen a few times. The CDR3 DNA reads as TGTGCCAGCAGTGAACCGAGCGGGAGGCACAATGAGCAGTTCTTC. Translated: CASSEPSGRHNEQFF. The chain carries TRBV2 and TRBJ2-1, with TRBD2 matching 9 bases. This CDR3 is 15 amino acids long. After removal of 2 bases from V and 5 bases from J, the junction contained 4 bases not matched to a gene. Germline-derived CDR1 and CDR2 are SNHLY and FYNNEI. The full variable domain, in which reference TRBV2 and TRBJ2-1 provide the parts outside the CDR3, is EPEVTQTPSHQVTQMGQEVILRCVPISNHLYFYWYRQILGQKVEFLVSFYNNEISEKSEIFDDQFSVERPDGSNFTLKIRSTKLEDSAMYFCASSEPSGRHNEQFFGPGTRLTVL.

The chain joins TRBV5-1 to TRBJ2-7, with a possible D match to TRBD2 (5 bases). The CDR3 has 16 residues. Trimming took off 2 bases at V and 0 bases at J, with 15 bases between the two ends. Germline V CDR1 and CDR2: SGHRS, YFSETQ. CDR3 sequence: CASSFSTILSSYEQYF. CDR3 DNA: TGCGCCAGCAGCTTCTCGACTATCCTCAGCTCCTACGAGCAGTACTTC.